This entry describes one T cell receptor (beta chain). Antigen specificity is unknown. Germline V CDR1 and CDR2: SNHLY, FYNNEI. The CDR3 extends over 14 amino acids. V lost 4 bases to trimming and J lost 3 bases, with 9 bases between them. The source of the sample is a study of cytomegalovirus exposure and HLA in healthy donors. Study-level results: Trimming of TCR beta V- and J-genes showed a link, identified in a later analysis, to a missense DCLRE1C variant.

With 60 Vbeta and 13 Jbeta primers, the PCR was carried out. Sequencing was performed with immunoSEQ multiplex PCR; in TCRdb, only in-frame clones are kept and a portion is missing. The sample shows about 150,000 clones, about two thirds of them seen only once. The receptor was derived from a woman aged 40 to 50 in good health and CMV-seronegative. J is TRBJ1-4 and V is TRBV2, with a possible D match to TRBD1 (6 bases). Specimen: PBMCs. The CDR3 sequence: CASSADRANEKLFF. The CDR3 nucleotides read TGTGCCAGCAGTGCGGACAGAGCTAATGAAAAACTGTTTTTT.